These 24 T cell receptor beta chains came from one sample sequenced in a study of early T cells in non-severe SARS-CoV-2 infection. Each CDR3 protein is one row after TCRdb ran MiXCR on the 5' RACE reads. The table has about 32,000 distinct CDR3 sequences, roughly 5.2% seen once. The sequenced material came from whole blood. These receptors came from an adult who was a healthcare worker with PCR-confirmed SARS-CoV-2 infection or an uninfected control (not recorded which).

V and J are TRBV12-3 or TRBV12-4 and TRBJ2-7; possible D gene TRBD2, 5 bases. The CDR3 is made up of 15 amino acids. V lost 4 bases and J lost 2, with 15 bases in between. The CDR3: CASSSADGVAYEQYF. The CDR3 nucleotides read TGTGCCAGCAGTTCCGCGGACGGGGTAGCCTACGAGCAGTACTTC.

This chain links TRBV5-3 with TRBJ2-4, with 7 bases that match TRBD1. TRBV5-3 is annotated as an ORF whose role is uncertain. The CDR3 consists of 15 residues. V shed 0 bases, J shed 4 bases, and the junction held 4 bases outside the gene matches. The CDR3 loop reads CARSLAAGGKNIQYF. The CDR3 nucleotides are TGTGCCAGAAGCTTGGCGGCAGGGGGAAAAAACATTCAGTACTTC.

In this sample, this clonotype turned up many times. The chain couples TRBV11-2 to TRBJ2-1; a possible D gene is TRBD2 (6 bases). The V gene's germline CDR1 is SGHAT and CDR2 FQNNGV. The CDR3 covers 16 residues. Between the trimmed V and J ends, which lost 0 bases and 8 bases, there was a span of 17 bases. The CDR3 loop is CASSLEREFVWDEQFF. In DNA form, the CDR3 reads TGTGCCAGCAGCTTAGAACGGGAGTTCGTCTGGGATGAGCAGTTCTTC.

This clonotype appeared a few times. J is TRBJ1-3 and V is TRBV7-2; TRBD1 is a possible D gene (5 bases). The CDR3 sequence is 15 residues long. CDR1 SGHTA and CDR2 FQGNSA come from the germline V gene. Trimming shortened V by 5 bases and J by 4 bases, and 15 bases separated the two germline ends. The CDR3 spells CASSPDVGLGNTIYF. For the CDR3, the DNA is TGTGCCAGCAGCCCAGATGTGGGGCTGGGAAACACCATATATTTT.

The chain combines TRBV29-1 with TRBJ2-5, with D perhaps TRBD2 (8 bases). Trimming removed 4 bases from V and 7 bases from J, with 19 bases in between. CDR1 is SQVTM and CDR2 is ANQGSEA in the germline V gene. CDR3 length: 14 amino acids. The CDR3 loop reads CSVVGTSNRGTQYF. In DNA, the CDR3 is TGCAGCGTTGTGGGGACTAGTAACAGGGGGACCCAGTACTTC. The full variable domain, its missing parts supplied by reference TRBV29-1 and TRBJ2-5, is SAVISQKPSRDICQRGTSLTIQCQVDSQVTMMFWYRQQPGQSLTLIATANQGSEATYESGFVIDKFPISRPNLTFSTLTVSNMSPEDSSIYLCSVVGTSNRGTQYFGPGTRLLVL.

This clonotype has only a few counts. The chain couples TRBV18 to TRBJ1-4, with D possibly being TRBD1 (5 bases). The CDR3 consists of 15 residues. Trimming shortened V by 3 bases and J by 3 bases, and 11 bases separated the two germline ends. CDR1 is KGHSH, CDR2 LQKENI, per germline. DNA of the CDR3: TGTGCCAGCTCACCCTGGGGCAGTCCTAATGAAAAACTGTTTTTT. Protein sequence: CASSPWGSPNEKLFF.

This clonotype was counted many times. The chain employs TRBV7-2 and TRBJ2-5; D uncertain. The CDR3 loop spans 17 amino acids. Germline-derived CDR1 and CDR2 are SGHTA and FQGNSA. V lost 2 bases to trimming and J lost 2 bases, with 18 bases between them. In DNA form, the CDR3 reads TGTGCCAGCAGCTTACGTGTCGGTCGGACGACACAAGAGACCCAGTACTTC. Protein product: CASSLRVGRTTQETQYF.

There are many counts of this clonotype. V usage is TRBV11-2 and J usage is TRBJ2-7; tentatively, D is TRBD1 (5 bases). The germline gives CDR1 SGHAT, CDR2 FQNNGV. Trimming took 2 bases from V and 5 from J, leaving 16 bases between them. The CDR3 covers 15 residues. This CDR3 reads CASSLREGVPNEQYF. The CDR3 bases are TGTGCCAGCAGCTTAAGGGAAGGGGTCCCTAACGAGCAGTACTTC.

V is TRBV7-2 and J is TRBJ1-5; D perhaps matches TRBD1 (6 bases). Trimming pared 5 bases from V and 6 bases from J, leaving 20 bases between. The CDR3 runs to 16 residues. Looked up from germline, CDR1 is SGHTA and CDR2 is FQGNSA. In nucleotides, the CDR3 is TGTGCCAGCAGCGTAGGACCAGGGGCGCCGGGTCAGCCCCAGCATTTT. Encoded protein: CASSVGPGAPGQPQHF.

This clonotype was recorded many times. V and J are TRBV7-3 and TRBJ2-2; D perhaps matches TRBD2 (5 bases). V lost 4 bases and J 2 bases, leaving 8 bases between the germline ends. The CDR3 covers 14 residues. Looked up from germline, CDR1 is SGHTA and CDR2 is FQGTGA. The CDR3 DNA follows: TGTGCCAGCAGCTCTGGACTCAACACCGGGGAGCTGTTTTTT. Translating it yields CASSSGLNTGELFF.

The rearrangement uses TRBV20-1 and TRBJ1-1; D is uncertain. Germline CDR1 and CDR2: DFQATT and SNEGSKA (reference sequence). The CDR3 loop spans 12 amino acids. The V gene lost 5 bases and the J gene lost 11 bases, with 18 bases spanning the gap. The CDR3 loop reads CSASSMRLSAFF. CDR3 DNA: TGCAGTGCTTCCTCCATGCGCCTGTCGGCTTTCTTT.

Ten or more counts support this clonotype. The chain couples TRBV2 to TRBJ1-5; the D is unclear. This CDR3 has 15 amino acids. Germline assignment: CDR1 SNHLY and CDR2 FYNNEI. Trimming removed 3 bases from V and 2 bases from J, with 11 bases in between. The CDR3 DNA is TGTGCCAGCAGTGATCGGGTCAGCCGCAATCAGCCCCAGCATTTT. It specifies CASSDRVSRNQPQHF.

The chain recombines TRBV20-1 with TRBJ2-1; 12 bases agree with TRBD2. Germline V gene sequence: CDR1 DFQATT, CDR2 SNEGSKA (reference sequence). CDR3 length: 16 amino acids. Trimming cost V 2 bases and J 1 base; bases outside gene matches: 3. This CDR3 reads CSARSLAGGSYNEQFF. The CDR3 DNA reads as TGCAGTGCTAGATCACTAGCGGGAGGTTCCTACAATGAGCAGTTCTTC.

This clonotype was counted between two and nine times. This rearrangement joins TRBV4-3 to TRBJ1-4; D might be TRBD1 (5 bases). Trimming removed 1 base at V and 8 bases at J, with 8 bases between. The CDR3 loop spans 13 amino acids. Germline-derived CDR1 and CDR2 are LGHNA and YSLEER. The CDR3 nucleotides are TGCGCCAGCAGCCAAGGCAGGGAGGAAAAACTGTTTTTT. The encoded protein is CASSQGREEKLFF.

This clonotype has only a few counts. This chain connects TRBV6-2 or TRBV6-3 to TRBJ2-3; the match to TRBD2 covers 9 bases. The CDR3 is made up of 16 amino acids. Trimming took 6 bases from V and 2 from J; bases not matched to a gene: 9. Germline V gene data show CDR1 as MNHEY and CDR2 as SVGEGT. In DNA form, the CDR3 reads TGTGCCAGCAGAGCAGGGGGACTAGCAGACACAGATACGCAGTATTTT. This gives the protein CASRAGGLADTDTQYF.

This clonotype has just a few counts. The rearrangement uses TRBV28 and TRBJ2-2; TRBD1 or TRBD2 may be the D gene (5 bases each). Trimming removed 3 bases at V and 6 bases at J, with 11 bases between. Per germline, CDR1 MDHEN and CDR2 SYDVKM. The CDR3 is made up of 14 amino acids. The CDR3 here is CASSLGVEAGELFF. In DNA, the CDR3 is TGTGCCAGCAGTTTGGGGGTGGAGGCCGGGGAGCTGTTTTTT.

This clonotype was seen ten or more times. The chain is built from TRBV6-6 and TRBJ1-1, with D possibly matching TRBD1 (6 bases). Germline assignment: CDR1 MNHNY and CDR2 SVGAGI (reference sequence). This CDR3 has 16 residues. Trimming removed 6 bases from V and 1 base from J, with 18 bases in between. The CDR3 DNA follows: TGTGCCAGCAGCCGCGAGGGGCCAGGGGAGAACACTGAAGCTTTCTTT. This encodes CASSREGPGENTEAFF.

A few counts support this clonotype. The chain couples TRBV10-3 to TRBJ2-7; 10 nucleotides align to TRBD2. In germline, CDR1 is ENHRY, CDR2 SYGVKD. The V gene end was trimmed by 10 bases and the J gene end by 2 bases; junction bases not matched to a gene: 2. The CDR3 length is 12 residues. CDR3 in amino acids: CATTSGTYEQYF. The CDR3 region has the DNA TGTGCCACCACTAGCGGGACCTACGAGCAGTACTTC.

For the CDR3, the DNA is TGCGCCAGCAGCTGGACGCCGGGACAGAACTATGGCTACACCTTC. Protein product: CASSWTPGQNYGYTF. The chain combines TRBV5-1 with TRBJ1-2, with 7 bases matching TRBD1. This CDR3 has 15 amino acids. Germline V gene lookup returns CDR1 SGHRS and CDR2 YFSETQ. Trimming cost V 3 bases and J 2 bases; bases outside gene matches: 7.

With regard to this clonotype: At one end, the junction sequence differs from germline, possibly due to a read error. The gene calls are TRBV12-3 or TRBV12-4 and TRBJ2-1; 11 nucleotides line up with TRBD2. The CDR3 is 14 residues long. The CDR3 loop is CASSIAGGPNEQFF. CDR3 bases: TGTGCCAGCAGTATAGCGGGAGGGCCTAATGAGCAGTTCTTC.

This chain connects TRBV18 to TRBJ2-7, with 8 bases aligning to TRBD2. Trimming removed 2 bases from V and 9 bases from J; junction bases left unmatched: 12. CDR3 length equals 15 residues. CDR1 is KGHSH and CDR2 is LQKENI in the germline V gene. In DNA form, the CDR3 reads TGTGCCAGCTCACCAACTAGCGGAGTAAGCGGTGGGCAGTACTTC. Translated, it gives CASSPTSGVSGGQYF.

V usage is TRBV28 and J usage is TRBJ2-2, with 10 bases matching TRBD2. V was clipped by 8 bases and J by 7 bases; unmatched bases: 13. From germline, CDR1 is MDHEN and CDR2 SYDVKM. The CDR3 length is 16 residues. The CDR3 sequence is CASSSPSGRSIGELFF. The CDR3 nucleotides read TGTGCCAGCTCCTCCCCTAGCGGGAGATCGATCGGGGAGCTGTTTTTT.

This clonotype came up many times. The CDR3 DNA reads TGTGCCAGCAGCTTGACTAGCCCCTACGAGCAGTACTTC. Translated: CASSLTSPYEQYF. The chain uses TRBV7-9 and TRBJ2-7; 7 nucleotides line up with TRBD2. In germline, CDR1 is SEHNR, CDR2 FQNEAQ (reference sequence). Trimming at V came to 3 bases and at J to 2 bases, leaving 1 base not matched to a gene. The CDR3 loop spans 13 amino acids.

The V call is TRBV7-9, the J call TRBJ2-3; TRBD2 matches 9 bases. Trimming at V came to 3 bases and at J to 4 bases, leaving 5 bases not matched to a gene. Germline V gene sequence: CDR1 SEHNR, CDR2 FQNEAQ (reference sequence). CDR3 length: 15 residues. CDR3 sequence: CASSFLSGSADTQYF. The CDR3 DNA is TGTGCCAGCAGCTTCCTTAGCGGGAGTGCAGATACGCAGTATTTT.